These 26 T cell receptor beta chains share one sample of origin, sequenced in a study of shared T cell receptors in the human thymus listed by TCRdb under 2021. Library preparation used the immunoSEQ multiplex PCR assay. TCRdb holds this immuneACCESS table with in-frame rearrangements only. Some clones are missing; in checked studies, unresolved V genes explain under half, and the rest has no known cause. Recorded for this sample are approximately 660,000 clones; roughly 90% of them occurred a single time. The top ten hold about 0.01% of the sample. These data were also filed under a second study, of human thymus T cells.

The sample taken for sequencing was thymocytes. The receptor source for this set is a boy younger than two with a congenital heart defect. Donor details come from another sample of the same person, matched by shared clones.

This chain uses TRBV4-1 with TRBJ2-1; TRBD2 agrees at 11 bases. Trimming cost V 6 bases and J 7 bases; bases outside gene matches: 11. The CDR3 sequence is 16 residues long. Germline V gene sequence: CDR1 MGHRA, CDR2 YSYEKL. The CDR3 sequence is CASSLAGGPSRNEQFF. In DNA, the CDR3 is TGCGCCAGCAGTCTAGCGGGAGGCCCCTCTAGGAATGAGCAGTTCTTC.

This clone was found once. The chain combines TRBV10-3 with TRBJ2-3, with D tentatively TRBD2 (6 bases). Trimming pared 6 bases from V and 6 bases from J, leaving 16 bases between. Germline loops: CDR1 ENHRY, CDR2 SYGVKD. The CDR3 spans 14 residues. CDR3 DNA sequence: TGTGCCATCAGGGGACTGTGGGACGGGGATACGCAGTATTTT. Its translation: CAIRGLWDGDTQYF.

In DNA form, the CDR3 reads TGCGCCAGCAGCCAAGATGGACAGGGGAGGAACACCGGGGAGCTGTTTTTT. As protein: CASSQDGQGRNTGELFF. V gene TRBV4-1 combines with J gene TRBJ2-2; TRBD1 agrees at 9 bases. Trimming cost V 0 bases and J 1 base; bases outside gene matches: 3. Germline V gene sequence: CDR1 MGHRA, CDR2 YSYEKL. This CDR3 comprises 17 residues.

The chain combines TRBV5-1 with TRBJ2-3; TRBD1 is a possible D gene (5 bases). The germline V and J ends were trimmed by 4 bases and 3 bases, with 30 bases remaining between them. The CDR3 extends over 20 amino acids. Germline-derived CDR1 and CDR2 are SGHRS and YFSETQ. The CDR3 bases are TGCGCCAGCAGCCCTACCTCTCACAACTTCGACAGACGAACAACAGATACGCAGTATTTT. This sequence encodes CASSPTSHNFDRRTTDTQYF.

The chain joins TRBV7-8 to TRBJ2-7; the match to TRBD2 covers 7 bases. With V trimmed by 0 bases and J by 0 bases, 8 bases remained unmatched. The CDR3 contains 17 residues. Germline V lookup: CDR1 SGHVS, CDR2 FQNEAQ. The CDR3 here is CASSLAKRDYHSYEQYF. CDR3 coding DNA: TGTGCCAGCAGCTTAGCCAAGAGGGACTACCACTCCTACGAGCAGTACTTC.

This clone came up a few times. A junction end diverges from the germline sequence, so it may reflect a read error. The chain has TRBV19 and TRBJ2-1; D is possibly TRBD2 (5 bases). CDR1 is LNHDA and CDR2 is SQIVND in the germline V gene (reference sequence). This CDR3 has 15 amino acids. CDR3 in amino acids: CASRWTFTSNNEQFF. In DNA form, the CDR3 reads TGTGCCAGTAGATGGACTTTCACCTCCAACAATGAGCAGTTCTTC. The complete variable domain, with remaining parts taken from reference TRBV19 and TRBJ2-1, reads DGGITQSPKYLFRKEGQNVTLSCEQNLNHDAMYWYRQDPGQGLRLIYYSQIVNDFQKGDIAEGYSVSREKKESFPLTVTSAQKNPTAFYLCASRWTFTSNNEQFFGPGTRLTVL.

The chain recombines TRBV4-3 with TRBJ2-3; TRBD2 matches 14 bases. The ends lost 3 bases at V and 3 bases at J; junction bases unmatched: 8. Germline CDR1 and CDR2: LGHNA and YSLEER. The CDR3 covers 18 residues. The DNA of the CDR3 is TGCGCCAGCAGCCAGAGGACCGGGACTAGCGGGAGTACAGATACGCAGTATTTT. Translating it yields CASSQRTGTSGSTDTQYF.

This sequence joins TRBV27 and TRBJ2-7; 8 bases fit TRBD1. Looked up from germline, CDR1 is MNHEY and CDR2 is SMNVEV (reference sequence). The V segment lost 4 bases and the J segment 2 bases; nucleotides outside the gene matches: 7. CDR3 length equals 15 residues. CDR3 sequence reads: CASSSTTGDTYEQYF. In DNA, the CDR3 is TGTGCCAGCAGTTCGACGACAGGGGATACCTACGAGCAGTACTTC.

This clone has only one observation. The rearrangement uses TRBV1 and TRBJ2-3; the table calls TRBD2, which could not be checked here. TRBV1 is tagged as a pseudogene. This CDR3 region has 18 residues. The chain's CDR3 is CTSSQAGSGIPSTDTQYF. As DNA, the CDR3 is TGCACCAGCAGCCAAGCTGGTAGCGGGATACCTAGCACAGATACGCAGTATTTT.

The V gene is TRBV4-3, the J gene TRBJ1-1, with a tentative D call TRBD1 (5 bases). Germline CDR1 reads LGHNA; CDR2 reads YSLEER. V dropped 4 bases and J dropped 6 bases, with 12 bases sitting between them. The CDR3 is 13 residues long. The CDR3 region is CASSLVGGAEAFF. CDR3 coding DNA: TGCGCCAGCAGCCTGGTCGGAGGGGCTGAAGCTTTCTTT.

This clone was found once. The chain recombines TRBV11-3 with TRBJ2-7; 10 bases align to TRBD1. The CDR3 has 19 residues. V lost 5 bases and J lost 4; bases outside the gene matches: 20. Per the germline V gene, CDR1 is SGHNT and CDR2 is YENEEA. The CDR3 is CASSTDRTGGDKGLYEQYF. DNA for the CDR3: TGTGCCAGCAGCACTGACAGGACAGGGGGGGATAAAGGACTATACGAGCAGTACTTC.

This sequence joins TRBV6-5 and TRBJ2-7, with 9 bases fitting TRBD1. Germline CDR1 is MNHEY and CDR2 is SVGAGI. The length of the CDR3 is 12 residues. V was clipped by 6 bases and J by 6 bases; unmatched bases: 3. CDR3 nucleotide sequence: TGTGCCAGCAGCGACAGGGGGTCCGAGCAGTACTTC. It codes for CASSDRGSEQYF.

The rearrangement links TRBV19 to TRBJ2-1; possible D gene TRBD1, 6 bases. V was cut by 3 bases and J by 8 bases, with 11 bases left in between. This CDR3 is built from 13 residues. CDR1 is LNHDA and CDR2 is SQIVND in the germline V gene (reference sequence). The chain's CDR3 is CASSIRPGDEQFF. CDR3 bases: TGTGCCAGTAGTATTCGGCCAGGGGATGAGCAGTTCTTC.

The sample holds one count of this clone. This sequence joins TRBV4-1 and TRBJ2-1; D possibly corresponds to TRBD2 (5 bases). V was cut by 3 bases and J by 7 bases, with 13 bases left in between. The CDR3 sequence is 14 residues long. Germline loops: CDR1 MGHRA, CDR2 YSYEKL. This CDR3 reads CASSQWLGGNEQFF. As DNA, the CDR3 is TGCGCCAGCAGCCAGTGGCTAGGAGGTAATGAGCAGTTCTTC.

The gene calls are TRBV27 and TRBJ1-5; 8 nucleotides agree with TRBD1. Germline V gene lookup returns CDR1 MNHEY and CDR2 SMNVEV (reference sequence). The junction had 11 bases not matched to a gene; V was cut back by 8 bases and J by 2 bases. CDR3 length: 16 amino acids. The CDR3 sequence: CASGTGLRLGNQPQHF. The CDR3, as DNA: TGTGCCAGCGGGACAGGTTTGAGGCTTGGCAATCAGCCCCAGCATTTT.

The J gene is TRBJ2-1, the V gene TRBV18, with a tentative D call TRBD2 (6 bases). The CDR3 spans 16 residues. CDR1 KGHSH and CDR2 LQKENI come from the germline V gene. Trimming shortened V by 6 bases and J by 4 bases, and 19 bases separated the two germline ends. The CDR3 bases are TGTGCCAGCTCTACCTGGGTAGCGGTAGATTACAATGAGCAGTTCTTC. It is translated as CASSTWVAVDYNEQFF. Combining the CDR3 with reference TRBV18 and TRBJ2-1 gives the whole variable domain NAGVMQNPRHLVRRRGQEARLRCSPMKGHSHVYWYRQLPEEGLKFMVYLQKENIIDESGMPKERFSAEFPKEGPSILRIQQVVRGDSAAYFCASSTWVAVDYNEQFFGPGTRLTVL.

This clone has a single count. The V call is TRBV4-3, the J call TRBJ2-2; TRBD2 matches 13 bases. Per germline, CDR1 LGHNA and CDR2 YSLEER. The V segment lost 8 bases and the J segment 0 bases; nucleotides outside the gene matches: 6. This CDR3 has 17 amino acids. CDR3 sequence reads: CASLRLAGGSNTGELFF. CDR3 in DNA: TGCGCCAGCCTCCGACTAGCGGGGGGTTCGAACACCGGGGAGCTGTTTTTT.

This chain joins TRBV4-1 and TRBJ2-1; 9 nucleotides match TRBD2. The V gene end was trimmed by 1 base and the J gene end by 2 bases; junction bases not matched to a gene: 6. CDR3 size: 17 residues. CDR1 MGHRA and CDR2 YSYEKL come from the germline V gene. The CDR3 DNA sequence: TGCGCCAGCAGCCAAGCCCTCCGCGGGAGGGCCTACAATGAGCAGTTCTTC. Translating it yields CASSQALRGRAYNEQFF.

This clone was seen a few times. CDR3 in DNA: TGTGCCAGCAGCGTGGCGGAGCGGGAAGCCGGGGAGCTGTTTTTT. Amino acid sequence: CASSVAEREAGELFF. The gene calls are TRBV9 and TRBJ2-2, with 7 nucleotides matching TRBD2. Germline CDR1 reads SGDLS; CDR2 reads YYNGEE. CDR3 length: 15 amino acids. The ends lost 2 bases at V and 6 bases at J; junction bases unmatched: 7.

The V and J genes are TRBV6-5 and TRBJ2-5, with 12 bases lining up with TRBD2. The J call is uncertain, as TRBJ2-7 better fits the DNA end. The CDR3 contains 15 residues. Germline V gene lookup returns CDR1 MNHEY and CDR2 SVGAGI. Here the CDR3 reads CASRKLAGGHYEQYF. CDR3 in DNA: TGTGCCAGCAGAAAGCTAGCGGGAGGGCACTACGAGCAGTACTTC.

The chain links TRBV5-6 to TRBJ2-3; weak D call: TRBD2 (6 bases). The V gene lost 3 bases and the J gene lost 5 bases, with 16 bases spanning the gap. From germline, CDR1 is SGHDT and CDR2 YYEEEE. The CDR3 has 15 amino acids. CDR3 sequence reads: CASSYTSWRGDTQYF. In DNA form, the CDR3 reads TGTGCCAGCAGCTACACTAGCTGGCGGGGAGATACGCAGTATTTT.

The CDR3 spells CASSWDRDEQYF. The CDR3 DNA follows: TGTGCCAGCAGCTGGGACAGGGACGAGCAGTACTTC. The chain combines TRBV5-6 with TRBJ2-7, with TRBD1 matching over 9 bases. Germline V gene data show CDR1 as SGHDT and CDR2 as YYEEEE. The CDR3 has 12 residues. Trimming removed 3 bases from V and 5 bases from J; junction bases left unmatched: 0.

V gene TRBV14 combines with J gene TRBJ2-7; 8 bases match TRBD1. J was trimmed by 2 bases and V by 0 bases; bases with no gene match: 12. The germline gives CDR1 SGHDN, CDR2 FVKESK. The CDR3 runs 18 residues. CDR3 nucleotide sequence: TGTGCCAGCAGCCAAGATTCCCAAGAGACAGGGGCGGCCTACGAGCAGTACTTC. This codes for CASSQDSQETGAAYEQYF.

Written as DNA, the CDR3 is TGTGCCATTTGCGGGCAGAACACTGAAGCTTTCTTT. This encodes CAICGQNTEAFF. The chain couples TRBV19 to TRBJ1-1, with D uncertain. V gave up 10 bases and J gave up 1 base, with 10 bases separating them. There are 12 residues in the CDR3. CDR1 and CDR2 from the germline V gene are LNHDA and SQIVND (reference sequence). Combining the CDR3 with reference TRBV19 and TRBJ1-1 gives the whole variable domain DGGITQSPKYLFRKEGQNVTLSCEQNLNHDAMYWYRQDPGQGLRLIYYSQIVNDFQKGDIAEGYSVSREKKESFPLTVTSAQKNPTAFYLCAICGQNTEAFFGQGTRLTVV.

CDR3: CASIPGDASSGNTIYF. For the CDR3, the DNA is TGTGCCAGCATCCCAGGTGACGCCAGCTCTGGAAACACCATATATTTT. This chain joins TRBV27 and TRBJ1-3; no definite D call. The V end was cut by 7 bases, the J end by 0 bases, with 16 bases between. Germline values: CDR1 MNHEY, CDR2 SMNVEV (reference sequence). The CDR3 spans 16 residues.

The V call is TRBV27, the J call TRBJ2-1; 10 nucleotides line up with TRBD1. Germline-derived CDR1 and CDR2 are MNHEY and SMNVEV (reference sequence). Trimming took 6 bases from V and 14 from J; bases not matched to a gene: 13. CDR3 length: 14 residues. The CDR3 protein is CASRPGQGNITKFF. CDR3 in DNA: TGTGCCAGCAGGCCGGGACAGGGGAATATAACGAAGTTCTTC.